This T cell receptor (beta chain) was identified during a study of blood T cell repertoires in COVID-19 (TCRdb year 2020). Describing the broader study: The collaborator samples originated in the United States, Italy and Spain and spanned the acute and convalescent phases of COVID-19. Where available, HLA class I and class II types were obtained from metadata supplied by the sample provider rather than from assay-based typing. The repertoires were made available in a free public database intended to serve as a resource for research on the immune response to SARS-CoV-2. Subjects who had been exposed to COVID-19, were actively infected with it, or had recovered from it provided the deeply sampled blood TCRbeta repertoires that made up the dataset. The sample metadata nearly always contained a de-identified subject ID, COVID-19 status, age in years and sex. Samples were obtained from the ongoing ImmuneRACE study (first 160 participants) and from 1,254 subjects provided by 6 global collaborators. The prospective study material was composed of cDNA or gDNA derived from T cells, B-cell-depleted T cells, or PBMCs. The study at large found these results: Clinical and demographic metadata were provided uncurated, with the amount varying by source and participant.

TCRbeta CDR3 regions were amplified from genomic DNA by means of the immunoSEQ Assay, a bias-controlled multiplex PCR. The source study handled its data this way. Within the assay, amplification of reference gene primers was used to estimate how many nucleated cells each sample contained. To quantify the absolute abundance of each unique TCRbeta CDR3 rearrangement, sequence reads were collapsed and filtered. For each sample, productive Simpson clonality was calculated as the square root of Simpson's diversity index across productive rearrangements. Imported from immuneACCESS, the table was reduced by TCRdb to in-frame sequences with V and J called. These copies leave out some clones; in studies compared against another copy, an unresolved V gene accounts for under half, and the cause of the remainder is not known. V and J calls plus clone size are reproduced from that table; the DNA served to infer D and trimming. Across this sample there are around 280,000 clones, with about 90% seen only once. The ten largest clones represent 11% of the sample.

About this clone: Its antigen specificity is not known. No much larger clone exists at a distance of one base, and base qualities are not known.

In Seattle, one collaborating source enrolled patients while the infection was active and tracked those patients longitudinally over the course of disease. The collaborating institutions used their own protocols to collect whole blood in K2EDTA tubes. For TCRbeta analysis, collaborator samples were shipped as frozen whole blood, as isolated PBMCs, or as DNA extracted from either sample type. Counted from cysteine to phenylalanine, this CDR3 has 14 amino acids. Left in the record is the CDR3 DNA by itself, 42 bases read in frame from the first base. V is cut by 7 bases and J by 4 bases, and the space between the germline ends is 14 bases. Based on the germline V gene, the CDR1 and CDR2 sequences are SGHTS and YDEGEE.

Recombination linked TRBV5-8 to TRBJ1-4, with no confidently assigned D gene. The sequence came from a woman between 25 and 40 years old with COVID-19, enrolled during active disease. The specimen was peripheral blood. The bases are TGTGCCAGCGGTCCCGAGGCTCATAATGAAAAACTGTTTTTT. This yields the protein CASGPEAHNEKLFF.